This T cell receptor beta chain stems from a study of vaccination and CD4 T cells after COVID-19. Across the study: Recovered-phase convalescent patients showed SARS-CoV-2 positivity by nasal swab PCR; several were mild, one severe.

Details on this clonotype: Its antigen remains unidentified.

Sample treatment: roughly ten-day PBMC culture with coronavirus spike peptide pools or control peptides (ViraFEST assay). The germline gives CDR1 SNHLY, CDR2 FYNNEI. CDR3 length equals 13 residues. Trimming at V came to 6 bases and at J to 0 bases, leaving 1 base not matched to a gene. Study-level results: Counts of SARS-CoV-2-reactive clonotypes had a median that went from about 20 to 38, a nonsignificant change.

The Oncomine TCR Beta short-read assay sequenced DNA from cultured CD4+ T cells. TCRdb itself ran the PCR reads through MiXCR, one entry per CDR3 protein. The sample carries 15,000 to 20,000 distinct CDR3 sequences, approximately 71% recorded once. The gene calls are TRBV2 and TRBJ2-5; the match to TRBD2 covers 7 bases. The sequence came from a human donor who had recovered from COVID-19. Sequencing was performed on CD4+ T cells from blood, cultured in vitro. CDR3 in amino acids: CASSGGYQETQYF. CDR3 coding DNA: TGTGCCAGCAGCGGGGGGTACCAAGAGACCCAGTACTTC.